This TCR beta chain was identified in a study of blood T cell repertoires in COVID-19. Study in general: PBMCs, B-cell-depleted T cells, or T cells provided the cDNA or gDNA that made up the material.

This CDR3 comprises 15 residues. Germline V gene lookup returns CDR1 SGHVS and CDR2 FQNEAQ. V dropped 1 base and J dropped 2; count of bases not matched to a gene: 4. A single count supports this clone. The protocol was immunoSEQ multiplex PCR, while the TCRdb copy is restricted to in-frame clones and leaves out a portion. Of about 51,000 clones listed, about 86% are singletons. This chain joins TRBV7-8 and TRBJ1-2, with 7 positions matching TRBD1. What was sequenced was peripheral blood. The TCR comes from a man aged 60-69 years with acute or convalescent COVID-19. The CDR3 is CASSLERGQNYGYTF. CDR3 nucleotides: TGTGCCAGCAGCTTAGAAAGGGGGCAAAACTATGGCTACACCTTC.